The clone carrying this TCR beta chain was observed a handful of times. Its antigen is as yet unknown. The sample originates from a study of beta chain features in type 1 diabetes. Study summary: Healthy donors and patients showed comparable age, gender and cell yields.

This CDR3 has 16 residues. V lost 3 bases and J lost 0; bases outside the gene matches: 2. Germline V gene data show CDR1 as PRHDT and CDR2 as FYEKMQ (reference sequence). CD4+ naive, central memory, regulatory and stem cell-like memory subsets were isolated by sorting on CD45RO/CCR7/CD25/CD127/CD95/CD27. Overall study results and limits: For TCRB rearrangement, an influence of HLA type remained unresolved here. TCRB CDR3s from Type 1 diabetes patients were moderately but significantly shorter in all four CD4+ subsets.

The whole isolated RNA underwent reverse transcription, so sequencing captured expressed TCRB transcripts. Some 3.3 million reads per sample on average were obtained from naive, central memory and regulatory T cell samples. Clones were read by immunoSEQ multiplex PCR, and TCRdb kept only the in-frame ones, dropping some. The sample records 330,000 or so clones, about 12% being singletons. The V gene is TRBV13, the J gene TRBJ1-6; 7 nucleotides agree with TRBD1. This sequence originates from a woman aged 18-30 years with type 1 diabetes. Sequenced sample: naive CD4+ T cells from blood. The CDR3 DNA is TGTGCCAGCAGCTTGGGACAGAGCTCCTATAATTCACCCCTCCACTTT. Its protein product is CASSLGQSSYNSPLHF. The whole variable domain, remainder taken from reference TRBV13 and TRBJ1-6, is AAGVIQSPRHLIKEKRETATLKCYPIPRHDTVYWYQQGPGQDPQFLISFYEKMQSDKGSIPDRFSAQQFSDYHSELNMSSLELGDSALYFCASSLGQSSYNSPLHFGNGTRLTVT.